The present TCR beta chain was sequenced within a study of blood T cell repertoires in COVID-19. The CDR3 totals 15 residues. The germline V and J ends were trimmed by 5 bases and 3 bases, with 16 bases remaining between them. Per the germline V gene, CDR1 is SGHTA and CDR2 is FQGNSA. Clones were sequenced by immunoSEQ multiplex PCR, and TCRdb holds only the in-frame ones, with some missing. The repertoire holds around 96,000 clones, with nearly 95% as singletons. Specimen: peripheral blood. The clonotype originates from a human donor with active COVID-19. The donor label of this sample is uncertain. The J gene is TRBJ1-1, the V gene TRBV7-2; D is unresolved. The CDR3: CASSPFGGQYTEAFF. The CDR3 DNA reads TGTGCCAGCAGCCCATTCGGAGGGCAGTACACTGAAGCTTTCTTT.